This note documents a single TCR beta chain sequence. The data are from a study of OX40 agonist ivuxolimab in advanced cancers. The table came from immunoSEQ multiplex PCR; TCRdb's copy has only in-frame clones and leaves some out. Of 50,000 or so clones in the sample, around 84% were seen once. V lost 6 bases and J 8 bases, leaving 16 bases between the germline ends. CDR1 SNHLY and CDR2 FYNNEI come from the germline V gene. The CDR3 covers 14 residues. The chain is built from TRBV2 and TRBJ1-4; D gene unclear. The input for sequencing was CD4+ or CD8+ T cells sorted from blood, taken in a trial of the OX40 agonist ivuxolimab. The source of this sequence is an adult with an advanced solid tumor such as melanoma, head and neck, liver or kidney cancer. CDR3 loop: CASRVQNSGEKLFF. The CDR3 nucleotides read TGTGCCAGCAGAGTGCAAAACAGTGGGGAAAAACTGTTTTTT. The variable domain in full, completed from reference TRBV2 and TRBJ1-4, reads EPEVTQTPSHQVTQMGQEVILRCVPISNHLYFYWYRQILGQKVEFLVSFYNNEISEKSEIFDDQFSVERPDGSNFTLKIRSTKLEDSAMYFCASRVQNSGEKLFFGSGTQLSVL.